This TCR beta chain was identified in a study of human T cells and chemical hapten exposure. Study-level results: Among TCRs, those above 1 in 1000 frequency were unaffected by DPC sensitization.

TCRdb re-called the RACE reads through MiXCR, storing one row per CDR3 protein. The data show more than 75,000 distinct CDR3 sequences, 10% seen once. Indicated time point: patch test 2, 6 weeks after DPC sensitization. Treatment in this sample: therapeutic diphenylcyclopropenone sensitization with weekly scalp DPC. This clonotype was seen only once. Its antigen is currently unknown. A read error may explain this, as a much larger clone is one base away. The CDR3 extends over 13 amino acids. CDR1 is SGHVS and CDR2 is FQNEAQ in the germline V gene. The V gene is TRBV7-8, the J gene TRBJ1-2; TRBD1 aligns across 8 bases. The sample consisted of whole blood, taken in connection with sensitization to the hapten diphenylcyclopropenone (DPC). This clonotype was sampled from a woman younger than 45 with alopecia areata. Some clones in this sample may be carry-over from other donors' samples. CDR3 coding DNA: TGTGCCAGCAGCTCCCGGACAGGGAATGGCAACACCTTC. Translating it yields CASSSRTGNGNTF.